This T cell receptor (beta chain) was sequenced during a study of blood T cell repertoires in COVID-19. At the level of the study: Both acute and convalescent COVID-19 samples were obtained from the United States, Italy and Spain. Sample material is recorded as cDNA or gDNA derived from T cells, B-cell-depleted T cells, or PBMCs.

Authors' processing steps: Cell counts per sample came from amplifying reference gene primers. The table came from immunoSEQ multiplex PCR; TCRdb's copy has only in-frame clones and leaves some out. The DNA was the basis for D and trimming; V, J and clone size are from that table. The profile shows about 190,000 clones, approximately 90% of them singletons. This CDR3 has 12 residues. In germline, CDR1 is SQVTM, CDR2 ANQGSEA. The V and J ends lost 6 bases and 10 bases, in that order; junction bases with no gene match: 10. Input material: peripheral blood. This receptor was obtained from a man aged 55 to 69 with active or convalescent COVID-19. The chain is built from TRBV29-1 and TRBJ1-1; TRBD1 matches at 8 bases. The CDR3 DNA follows: TGCAGCGTCGGACAGGGTGGGGTGAGAGCTTTCTTT. The encoded protein is CSVGQGGVRAFF.